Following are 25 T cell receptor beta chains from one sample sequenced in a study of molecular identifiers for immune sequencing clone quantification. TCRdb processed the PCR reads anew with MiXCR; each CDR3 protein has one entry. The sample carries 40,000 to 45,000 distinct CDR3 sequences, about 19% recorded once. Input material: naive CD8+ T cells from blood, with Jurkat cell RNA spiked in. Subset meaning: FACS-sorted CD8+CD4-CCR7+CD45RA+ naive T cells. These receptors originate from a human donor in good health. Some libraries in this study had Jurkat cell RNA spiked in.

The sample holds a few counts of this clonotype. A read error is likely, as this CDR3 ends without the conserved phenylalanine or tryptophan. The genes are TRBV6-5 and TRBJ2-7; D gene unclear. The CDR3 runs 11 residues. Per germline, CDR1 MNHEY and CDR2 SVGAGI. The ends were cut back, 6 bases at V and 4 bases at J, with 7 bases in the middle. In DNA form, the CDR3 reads TGTGCCAGCAGGAAGGGTTACGAGCAGTACCTC. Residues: CASRKGYEQYL.

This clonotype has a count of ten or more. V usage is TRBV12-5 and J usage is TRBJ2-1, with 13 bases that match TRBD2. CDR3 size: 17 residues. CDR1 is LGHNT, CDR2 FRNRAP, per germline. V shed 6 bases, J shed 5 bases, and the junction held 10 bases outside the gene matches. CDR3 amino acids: CASGPPLLAGGDNEQFF. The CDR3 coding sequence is TGTGCTAGTGGCCCCCCCCTACTAGCGGGGGGGGACAATGAGCAGTTCTTC.

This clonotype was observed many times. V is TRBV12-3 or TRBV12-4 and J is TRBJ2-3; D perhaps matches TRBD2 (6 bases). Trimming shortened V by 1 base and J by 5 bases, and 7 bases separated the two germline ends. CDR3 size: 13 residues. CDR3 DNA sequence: TGTGCCAGCAGTTTAGGCGGGGTAGATACGCAGTATTTT. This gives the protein CASSLGGVDTQYF.

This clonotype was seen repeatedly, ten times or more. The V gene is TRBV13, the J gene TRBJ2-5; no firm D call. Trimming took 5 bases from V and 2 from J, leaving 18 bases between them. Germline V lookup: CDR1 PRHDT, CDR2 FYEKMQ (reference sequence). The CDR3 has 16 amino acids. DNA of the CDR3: TGTGCCAGCAGCACCTCCACAACAAGACCTCAAGAGACCCAGTACTTC. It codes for CASSTSTTRPQETQYF.

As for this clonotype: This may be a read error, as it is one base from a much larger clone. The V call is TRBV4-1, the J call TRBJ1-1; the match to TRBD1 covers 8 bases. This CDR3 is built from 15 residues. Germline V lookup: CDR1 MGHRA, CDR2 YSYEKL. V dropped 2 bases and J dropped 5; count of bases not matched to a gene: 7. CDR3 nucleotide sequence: TGCGCCAGCAGCCAATTAACAGGGGGGCATACTGAAGCTTTCTTT. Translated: CASSQLTGGHTEAFF.

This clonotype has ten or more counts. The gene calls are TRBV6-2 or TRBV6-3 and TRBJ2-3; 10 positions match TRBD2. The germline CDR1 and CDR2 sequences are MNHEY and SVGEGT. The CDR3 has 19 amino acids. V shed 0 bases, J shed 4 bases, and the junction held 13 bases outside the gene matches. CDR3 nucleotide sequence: TGTGCCAGCAGTTACTCGAATCCCCCACTAGCGGGGTCCCCAGATACGCAGTATTTT. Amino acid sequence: CASSYSNPPLAGSPDTQYF.

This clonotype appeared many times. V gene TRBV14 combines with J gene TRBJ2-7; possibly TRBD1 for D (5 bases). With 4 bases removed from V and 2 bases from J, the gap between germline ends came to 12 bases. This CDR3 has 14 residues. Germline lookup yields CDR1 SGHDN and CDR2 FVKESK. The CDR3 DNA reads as TGTGCCAGCAGCCCCTCGACAGATACCTACGAGCAGTACTTC. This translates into CASSPSTDTYEQYF.

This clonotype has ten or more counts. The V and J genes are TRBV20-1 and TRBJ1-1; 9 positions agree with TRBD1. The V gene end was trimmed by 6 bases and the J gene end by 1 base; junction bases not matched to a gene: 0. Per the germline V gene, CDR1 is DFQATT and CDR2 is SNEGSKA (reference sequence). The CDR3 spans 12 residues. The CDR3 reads CSAGQGNTEAFF. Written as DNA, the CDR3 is TGCAGTGCGGGACAGGGGAACACTGAAGCTTTCTTT.

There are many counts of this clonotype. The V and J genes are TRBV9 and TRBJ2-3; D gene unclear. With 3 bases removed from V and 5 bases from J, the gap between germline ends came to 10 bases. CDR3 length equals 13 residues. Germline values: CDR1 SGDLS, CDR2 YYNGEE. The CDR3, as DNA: TGTGCCAGCAGCGCCCAAAGAGGAGATACGCAGTATTTT. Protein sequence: CASSAQRGDTQYF.

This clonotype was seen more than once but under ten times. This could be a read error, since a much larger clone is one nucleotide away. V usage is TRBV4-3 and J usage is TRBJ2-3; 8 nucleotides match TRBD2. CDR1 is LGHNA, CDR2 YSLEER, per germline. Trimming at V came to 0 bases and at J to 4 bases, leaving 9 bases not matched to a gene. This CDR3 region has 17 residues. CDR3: CASSQDRDGGGADTQYF. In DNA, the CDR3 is TGCGCCAGCAGCCAAGATCGTGACGGGGGGGGGGCAGATACGCAGTATTTT.

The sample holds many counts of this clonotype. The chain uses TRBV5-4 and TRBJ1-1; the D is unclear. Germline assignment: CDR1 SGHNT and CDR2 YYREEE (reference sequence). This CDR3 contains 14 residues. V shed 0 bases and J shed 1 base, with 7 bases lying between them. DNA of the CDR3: TGTGCCAGCAGCTTGGGGGGTACGAACACTGAAGCTTTCTTT. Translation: CASSLGGTNTEAFF.

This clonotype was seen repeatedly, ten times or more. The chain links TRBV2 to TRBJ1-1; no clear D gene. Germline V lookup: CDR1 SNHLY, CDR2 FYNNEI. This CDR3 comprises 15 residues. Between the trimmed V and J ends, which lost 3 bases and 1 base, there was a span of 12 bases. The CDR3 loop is CASSERWSQNTEAFF. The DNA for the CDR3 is TGTGCCAGCAGTGAGAGATGGAGCCAGAACACTGAAGCTTTCTTT.

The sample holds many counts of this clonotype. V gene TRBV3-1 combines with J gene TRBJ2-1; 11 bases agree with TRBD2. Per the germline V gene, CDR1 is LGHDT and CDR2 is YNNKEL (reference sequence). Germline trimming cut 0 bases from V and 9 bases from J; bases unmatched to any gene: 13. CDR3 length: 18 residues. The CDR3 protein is CASSQDPVGSGRAGEQFF. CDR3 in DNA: TGTGCCAGCAGCCAAGACCCCGTTGGTAGCGGGAGGGCCGGTGAGCAGTTCTTC.

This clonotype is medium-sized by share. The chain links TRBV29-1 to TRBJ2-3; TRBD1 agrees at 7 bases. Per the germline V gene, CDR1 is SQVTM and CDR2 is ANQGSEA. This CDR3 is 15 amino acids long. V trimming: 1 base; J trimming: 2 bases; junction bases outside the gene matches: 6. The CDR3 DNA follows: TGCAGCGTTGAAGCTTGGGACAGCCCCACAGATACGCAGTATTTT. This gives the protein CSVEAWDSPTDTQYF.

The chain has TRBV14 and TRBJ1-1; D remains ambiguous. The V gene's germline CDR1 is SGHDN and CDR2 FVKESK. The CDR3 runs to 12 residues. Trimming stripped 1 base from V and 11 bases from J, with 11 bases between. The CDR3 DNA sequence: TGTGCCAGCAGCCAAGGGTCCCGGCGGGCTTTCTTT. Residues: CASSQGSRRAFF.

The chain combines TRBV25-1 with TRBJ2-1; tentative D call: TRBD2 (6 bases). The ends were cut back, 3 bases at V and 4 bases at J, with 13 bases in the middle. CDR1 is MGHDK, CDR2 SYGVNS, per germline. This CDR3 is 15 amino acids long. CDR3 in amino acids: CASSDPGLAYNEQFF. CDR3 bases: TGTGCCAGCAGTGACCCAGGGCTAGCGTACAATGAGCAGTTCTTC. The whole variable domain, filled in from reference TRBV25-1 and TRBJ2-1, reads EADIYQTPRYLVIGTGKKITLECSQTMGHDKMYWYQQDPGMELHLIHYSYGVNSTEKGDLSSESTVSRIRTEHFPLTLESARPSHTSQYLCASSDPGLAYNEQFFGPGTRLTVL.

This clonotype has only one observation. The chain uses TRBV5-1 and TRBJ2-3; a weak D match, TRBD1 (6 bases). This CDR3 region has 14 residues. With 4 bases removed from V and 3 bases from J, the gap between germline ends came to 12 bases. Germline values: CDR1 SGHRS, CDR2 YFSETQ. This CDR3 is CASSADRFTDTQYF. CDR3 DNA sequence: TGCGCCAGCAGCGCGGACAGATTTACAGATACGCAGTATTTT.

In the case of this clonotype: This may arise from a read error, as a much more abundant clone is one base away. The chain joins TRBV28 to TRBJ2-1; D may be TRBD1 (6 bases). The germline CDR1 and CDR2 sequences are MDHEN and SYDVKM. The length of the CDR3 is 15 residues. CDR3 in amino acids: CASSIGGSSYNEQLF. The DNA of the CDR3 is TGTGCCAGCAGTATAGGGGGTAGCTCCTACAATGAGCAGCTCTTC.

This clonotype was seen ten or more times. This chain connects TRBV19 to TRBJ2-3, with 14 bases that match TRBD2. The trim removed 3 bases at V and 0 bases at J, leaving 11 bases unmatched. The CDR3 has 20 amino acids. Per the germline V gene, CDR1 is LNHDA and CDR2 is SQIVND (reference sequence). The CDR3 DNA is TGTGCCAGTAGTATTTCTATGGGACTAGCGGGAGTGGCAAGCACAGATACGCAGTATTTT. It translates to CASSISMGLAGVASTDTQYF. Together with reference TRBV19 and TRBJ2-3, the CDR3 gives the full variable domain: DGGITQSPKYLFRKEGQNVTLSCEQNLNHDAMYWYRQDPGQGLRLIYYSQIVNDFQKGDIAEGYSVSREKKESFPLTVTSAQKNPTAFYLCASSISMGLAGVASTDTQYFGPGTRLTVL.

This CDR3 reads CASSPEGGGSDTQYF. The CDR3 DNA reads as TGTGCCAGCAGTCCGGAGGGGGGGGGGTCAGATACGCAGTATTTT. V is TRBV12-3 or TRBV12-4 and J is TRBJ2-3; a possible D gene is TRBD2 (7 bases). V was clipped by 5 bases and J by 4 bases, with 16 bases between them. The CDR3 has 15 amino acids.

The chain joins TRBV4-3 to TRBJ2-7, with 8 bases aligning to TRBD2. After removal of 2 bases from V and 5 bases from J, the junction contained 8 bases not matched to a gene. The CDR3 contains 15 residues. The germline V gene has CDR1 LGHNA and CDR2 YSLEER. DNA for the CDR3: TGCGCCAGCAGCCAATCCTGGGCGGGAGGCAACGAGCAGTACTTC. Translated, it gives CASSQSWAGGNEQYF.

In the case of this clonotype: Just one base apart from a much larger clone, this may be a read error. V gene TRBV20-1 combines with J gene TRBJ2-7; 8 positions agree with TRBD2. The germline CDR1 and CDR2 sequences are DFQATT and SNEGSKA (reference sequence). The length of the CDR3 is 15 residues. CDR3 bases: TGCAATGCTAGAGGTCCTAGCGGGTCAGCCTACGAGCAGTACTTC. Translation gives CNARGPSGSAYEQYF.

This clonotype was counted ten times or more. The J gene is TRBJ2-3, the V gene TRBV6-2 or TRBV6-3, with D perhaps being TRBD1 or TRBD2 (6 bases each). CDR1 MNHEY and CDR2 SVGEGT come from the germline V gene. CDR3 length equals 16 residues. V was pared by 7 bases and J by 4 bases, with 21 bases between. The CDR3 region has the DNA TGTGCCAGCACTACCACCCCGGAGGGGGTCGCAGATACGCAGTATTTT. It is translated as CASTTTPEGVADTQYF.

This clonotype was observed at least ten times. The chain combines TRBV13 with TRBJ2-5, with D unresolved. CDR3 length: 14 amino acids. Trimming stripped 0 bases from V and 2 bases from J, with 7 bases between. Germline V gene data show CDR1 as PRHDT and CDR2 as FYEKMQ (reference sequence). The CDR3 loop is CASSLGPRQETQYF. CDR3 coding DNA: TGTGCCAGCAGCTTAGGCCCCAGACAAGAGACCCAGTACTTC.

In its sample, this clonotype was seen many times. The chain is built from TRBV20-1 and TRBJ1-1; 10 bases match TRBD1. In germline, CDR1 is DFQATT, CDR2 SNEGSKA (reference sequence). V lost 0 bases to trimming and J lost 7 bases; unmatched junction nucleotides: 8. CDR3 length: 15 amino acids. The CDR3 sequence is CSARDRQGAVVEAFF. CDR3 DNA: TGCAGTGCTAGAGATAGACAGGGGGCGGTAGTTGAAGCTTTCTTT.